The 28 T cell receptor beta chains below were found in one sample sequenced in a study of identical twins. MiXCR, applied by TCRdb to the 5' RACE reads, yields one record per CDR3 protein. The sample has about 900,000 distinct CDR3 sequences, around an eighth seen once. This sample was shared with a second study, whose subject was yellow fever vaccine responses in identical twins.

Sequences were obtained from PBMCs. All receptors derive from a woman aged 18-29 years in good health.

The chain's CDR3 is CASSPSPWESQYF. The DNA of the CDR3 is TGCGCCAGCAGCCCGTCCCCGTGGGAGAGTCAGTACTTC. The V and J genes are TRBV4-1 and TRBJ2-7; maybe TRBD2 (5 bases). CDR3 size: 13 residues. Between the trimmed V and J ends, which lost 4 bases and 10 bases, there was a span of 17 bases. The V gene's germline CDR1 is MGHRA and CDR2 YSYEKL.

This clonotype was recorded at least ten times. The chain uses TRBV20-1 and TRBJ1-5, with a tentative D call TRBD1 (6 bases). Germline values: CDR1 DFQATT, CDR2 SNEGSKA (reference sequence). Trimming removed 0 bases from V and 4 bases from J, with 16 bases in between. The CDR3 consists of 16 residues. Here the CDR3 reads CSARDSTGSINQPQHF. In nucleotides, the CDR3 is TGCAGTGCTAGAGACTCGACAGGCTCCATAAATCAGCCCCAGCATTTT.

This clonotype was found a few times. V is TRBV7-9 and J is TRBJ2-7, with 8 bases fitting TRBD1. Trimming removed 4 bases from V and 8 bases from J; junction bases left unmatched: 4. Germline loops: CDR1 SEHNR, CDR2 FQNEAQ (reference sequence). The CDR3 covers 12 residues. This chain's CDR3 is CASSSGQGQQYV. CDR3 DNA: TGTGCCAGCAGCTCCGGACAGGGACAGCAGTACGTC.

This chain uses TRBV5-1 with TRBJ1-1; 9 bases are a match to TRBD1. The germline gives CDR1 SGHRS, CDR2 YFSETQ. Trimming at V came to 0 bases and at J to 1 base, leaving 7 bases not matched to a gene. The CDR3 length is 17 residues. DNA of the CDR3: TGCGCCAGCAGCTTGGGATGGGACAGGGCGGAGAACACTGAAGCTTTCTTT. It yields the protein CASSLGWDRAENTEAFF.

At least ten counts were recorded for this clonotype. The chain has TRBV12-3 or TRBV12-4 and TRBJ2-1, with a possible D match to TRBD2 (7 bases). This CDR3 has 16 amino acids. Trimming removed 3 bases at V and 7 bases at J, with 19 bases between. CDR3: CASSFSGRGTGNEQFF. DNA of the CDR3: TGTGCCAGCAGTTTTAGTGGGAGGGGGACTGGGAATGAGCAGTTCTTC.

This clonotype was counted only a few times. The chain combines TRBV20-1 with TRBJ2-1, with 8 bases matching TRBD2. Per the germline V gene, CDR1 is DFQATT and CDR2 is SNEGSKA (reference sequence). After removal of 8 bases from V and 7 bases from J, the junction contained 22 bases not matched to a gene. This CDR3 is 17 amino acids long. CDR3 coding DNA: TGCAGTTGCCAGCGGGAGAGTCCGGCGGGTATATGGAATGAGCAGTTCTTC. Translating it yields CSCQRESPAGIWNEQFF.

The V call is TRBV20-1, the J call TRBJ2-1; D uncertain. This CDR3 has 14 residues. CDR1 is DFQATT, CDR2 SNEGSKA, per germline (reference sequence). This CDR3 reads CSCGQSGSYNEQFF. The CDR3 bases are TGCAGCTGTGGGCAGTCTGGCTCCTACAATGAGCAGTTCTTC.

The rearrangement links TRBV6-4 to TRBJ2-3; 11 bases are shared with TRBD2. The CDR3 has 16 amino acids. V dropped 0 bases and J dropped 3; count of bases not matched to a gene: 2. Germline V gene sequence: CDR1 MRHNA, CDR2 SNTAGT. The DNA for the CDR3 is TGTGCCAGCAGTGACTCTAGCGGGGGGGCAACAGATACGCAGTATTTT. It is translated as CASSDSSGGATDTQYF.

This clonotype has at least ten counts. The gene calls are TRBV28 and TRBJ1-6; tentatively, D is TRBD1 (6 bases). This CDR3 has 16 residues. V lost 10 bases and J 4 bases, leaving 20 bases between the germline ends. Germline CDR1 and CDR2: MDHEN and SYDVKM. Written as DNA, the CDR3 is TGTGCCATCCAGACAGGCGGCTTTAGATATAATTCACCCCTCCACTTT. Its translation: CAIQTGGFRYNSPLHF.

The rearrangement uses TRBV5-1 and TRBJ2-1; 11 bases agree with TRBD2. The CDR3 length is 16 residues. V was pared by 3 bases and J by 9 bases, with 11 bases of the junction left unmatched. Germline V gene lookup returns CDR1 SGHRS and CDR2 YFSETQ. The CDR3 region is CASSYLAGGPGGEQFF. As DNA, the CDR3 is TGCGCCAGCAGCTATCTAGCGGGAGGCCCGGGGGGTGAGCAGTTCTTC.

This clonotype occurred a few times. CDR3 region: CAARGWAGELFF. As DNA, the CDR3 is TGTGCCGCCAGGGGTTGGGCCGGGGAGCTGTTTTTT. The rearrangement links TRBV10-3 to TRBJ2-2; D is perhaps TRBD1 (6 bases). CDR3 size: 12 residues. Trimming took off 11 bases at V and 6 bases at J, with 13 bases between the two ends. Germline V gives CDR1 ENHRY, CDR2 SYGVKD.

Many counts were recorded for this clonotype. This rearrangement joins TRBV9 to TRBJ1-2; D perhaps matches TRBD1 (5 bases). The V end was cut by 4 bases, the J end by 4 bases, with 14 bases between. Germline CDR1 SGDLS, CDR2 YYNGEE. The CDR3 spans 14 residues. DNA of the CDR3: TGTGCCAGCAGCCCCAGGACCGGGGCCTATGGCTACACCTTC. Its protein is CASSPRTGAYGYTF.

This clonotype was detected ten times or more. The rearrangement links TRBV29-1 to TRBJ1-2; D may be TRBD1 (5 bases). The CDR3 loop spans 13 amino acids. Germline CDR1 and CDR2: SQVTM and ANQGSEA. Deletions cut 3 bases from V and 10 bases from J, with 18 bases between. For the CDR3, the DNA is TGCAGCGTTGACCGGCCGCAGGACACCTACTACACCTTC. Its protein is CSVDRPQDTYYTF.

V and J are TRBV12-3 or TRBV12-4 and TRBJ2-1; D remains ambiguous. The CDR3 has 13 residues. V lost 6 bases and J lost 8, with 14 bases in between. The CDR3 loop reads CASSSLFGDEQFF. CDR3 in DNA: TGTGCCAGCAGCTCCCTCTTTGGGGATGAGCAGTTCTTC.

This chain links TRBV14 with TRBJ1-5; unclear D gene. CDR1 SGHDN and CDR2 FVKESK come from the germline V gene. V was cut by 1 base and J by 3 bases, with 10 bases left in between. This CDR3 contains 15 residues. Here the CDR3 reads CASSQGLGFNQPQHF. Here the CDR3 DNA reads TGTGCCAGCAGCCAAGGTTTGGGGTTCAATCAGCCCCAGCATTTT. The whole variable domain, filled in from reference TRBV14 and TRBJ1-5, reads EAGVTQFPSHSVIEKGQTVTLRCDPISGHDNLYWYRRVMGKEIKFLLHFVKESKQDESGMPNNRFLAERTGGTYSTLKVQPAELEDSGVYFCASSQGLGFNQPQHFGDGTRLSIL.

This chain joins TRBV12-3 or TRBV12-4 and TRBJ1-1; D not resolved. Trimming left V 7 bases short and J 0 bases short, with 12 bases between. The CDR3 spans 14 residues. This CDR3 reads CASTPRAMNTEAFF. CDR3 in DNA: TGTGCCAGCACCCCCCGAGCCATGAACACTGAAGCTTTCTTT.

This clonotype was detected only a few times. This chain uses TRBV20-1 with TRBJ2-5, with a tentative D call TRBD2 (6 bases). V shed 5 bases and J shed 1 base, with 8 bases lying between them. CDR1 and CDR2 from the germline V gene are DFQATT and SNEGSKA (reference sequence). The length of the CDR3 is 12 residues. CDR3 nucleotide sequence: TGCAGTGCTGGGACTTTCCAAGAGACCCAGTACTTC. Translated, it gives CSAGTFQETQYF.

This clonotype has a handful of counts. The gene calls are TRBV10-3 and TRBJ1-1; D remains unclear. The germline gives CDR1 ENHRY, CDR2 SYGVKD. V was cut by 6 bases and J by 1 base, with 12 bases left in between. The CDR3 runs to 14 residues. CDR3 loop: CAIRPQGGNTEAFF. The CDR3 nucleotides are TGTGCCATCAGACCACAAGGAGGGAACACTGAAGCTTTCTTT.

There are a few counts of this clonotype. J is TRBJ2-1 and V is TRBV9; 8 bases align to TRBD1. Looked up from germline, CDR1 is SGDLS and CDR2 is YYNGEE. CDR3 size: 18 residues. V gave up 3 bases and J gave up 1 base; unmatched junction bases: 12. The CDR3 DNA reads as TGTGCCAGCAGCGACTCAGGGGGCGAGGACTTATCCTACAATGAGCAGTTCTTC. It encodes CASSDSGGEDLSYNEQFF. The full variable domain, rest sourced from reference TRBV9 and TRBJ2-1, is DSGVTQTPKHLITATGQRVTLRCSPRSGDLSVYWYQQSLDQGLQFLIQYYNGEERAKGNILERFSAQQFPDLHSELNLSSLELGDSALYFCASSDSGGEDLSYNEQFFGPGTRLTVL.

The gene calls are TRBV19 and TRBJ2-1; D gene uncertain. Germline values: CDR1 LNHDA, CDR2 SQIVND (reference sequence). This CDR3 is built from 14 residues. Trimming removed 2 bases from V and 4 bases from J, with 9 bases in between. Here the CDR3 DNA reads TGTGCCAGTAGTATAATTGGCTATTACAATGAGCAGTTCTTC. This sequence encodes CASSIIGYYNEQFF.

This rearrangement joins TRBV7-9 to TRBJ2-3; perhaps TRBD1 as D (6 bases). CDR3 length equals 15 residues. Germline V gene data show CDR1 as SEHNR and CDR2 as FQNEAQ (reference sequence). Trimming shortened V by 5 bases and J by 5 bases, and 17 bases separated the two germline ends. The CDR3 loop is CASSPQMQGIDTQYF. As DNA, the CDR3 is TGTGCCAGCAGCCCCCAGATGCAGGGGATAGATACGCAGTATTTT.

This clonotype showed up many times. The V and J genes are TRBV7-2 and TRBJ2-2; D unresolved. The V gene's germline CDR1 is SGHTA and CDR2 FQGNSA. Trimming removed 4 bases at V and 4 bases at J, with 7 bases between. The CDR3 runs to 13 residues. The CDR3 sequence: CASSSTLTGELFF. The CDR3 nucleotides are TGTGCCAGCAGCTCTACCCTCACCGGGGAGCTGTTTTTT.

This rearrangement joins TRBV2 to TRBJ2-6; TRBD1 aligns across 7 bases. The germline V gene has CDR1 SNHLY and CDR2 FYNNEI. The V gene end was trimmed by 5 bases and the J gene end by 4 bases; junction bases not matched to a gene: 5. The CDR3 spans 15 residues. The CDR3 loop reads CASSQQGRGANVLTF. The CDR3 region has the DNA TGTGCCAGCAGTCAACAGGGGCGCGGGGCCAACGTCCTGACTTTC. The variable domain in full, with the rest retrieved from reference TRBV2 and TRBJ2-6, is EPEVTQTPSHQVTQMGQEVILRCVPISNHLYFYWYRQILGQKVEFLVSFYNNEISEKSEIFDDQFSVERPDGSNFTLKIRSTKLEDSAMYFCASSQQGRGANVLTFGAGSRLTVL.

The sample holds a few counts of this clonotype. The rearrangement uses TRBV29-1 and TRBJ2-7; 14 bases align to TRBD2. CDR3 length equals 17 residues. V dropped 4 bases and J dropped 4; count of bases not matched to a gene: 12. The germline V gene encodes CDR1 SQVTM and CDR2 ANQGSEA. The DNA of the CDR3 is TGCAGCGTTGTTTTTCCGGGGACTAGCGGGAGTTGGTACGAGCAGTACTTC. This sequence encodes CSVVFPGTSGSWYEQYF.

The chain links TRBV2 to TRBJ2-1; 10 bases fit TRBD2. There are 14 residues in the CDR3. The V gene's germline CDR1 is SNHLY and CDR2 FYNNEI. The trim removed 7 bases at V and 8 bases at J, leaving 8 bases unmatched. The CDR3 here is CASIETSGFYEQFF. The DNA for the CDR3 is TGTGCCAGCATTGAGACTAGCGGGTTCTATGAGCAGTTCTTC.

This clonotype was counted only a few times. The chain carries TRBV7-2 and TRBJ2-1; TRBD1 is a possible D gene (5 bases). This CDR3 comprises 11 residues. Germline CDR1 reads SGHTA; CDR2 reads FQGNSA. Trimming removed 5 bases at V and 15 bases at J, with 14 bases between. CDR3 residues: CASSPVGLGFF. CDR3 DNA sequence: TGTGCCAGCAGCCCCGTGGGGCTAGGGTTCTTC.

The chain employs TRBV4-2 and TRBJ2-1, with D uncertain. Germline lookup yields CDR1 LGHNA and CDR2 YNFKEQ. V was shortened by 0 bases and J by 1 base, with 7 bases between the two germline ends. The CDR3 runs 15 residues. CDR3 amino acids: CASSQDVGSYNEQFF. DNA of the CDR3: TGTGCCAGCAGCCAAGATGTTGGGTCCTACAATGAGCAGTTCTTC.

The chain is built from TRBV4-1 and TRBJ2-3; D is uncertain. Trimming took 0 bases from V and 9 from J, leaving 16 bases between them. Germline CDR1 reads MGHRA; CDR2 reads YSYEKL. CDR3 size: 15 residues. The CDR3 protein is CASSQDLAAGATQYF. The CDR3 DNA is TGCGCCAGCAGCCAAGATTTGGCTGCTGGCGCCACGCAGTATTTT.